The present entry profiles one T cell receptor beta chain with its context. Recruits, aged about 18 to 90 years, lived in 24 US areas. Either two negative PCRs, clearance, or symptom resolution qualified Cohort 3 donors as recovered. Method: immunoSEQ multiplex PCR; TCRdb's copy keeps in-frame clones and lacks some. The table lists approximately 230,000 clones, 80% to 90% of them singletons. This entry is derived from a study of blood T cell repertoires in COVID-19. In the study overall: Samples came from the United States, Italy and Spain, spanning acute and convalescent COVID-19.

The CDR3 length is 16 residues. In germline, CDR1 is SNHLY, CDR2 FYNNEI. J lost 7 bases, V lost 5 bases, and 10 bases had no gene match. Sequenced input: PBMCs or T cells enriched from blood (not recorded which). This rearrangement joins TRBV2 to TRBJ2-2; TRBD2 matches at 10 bases. The sequence derives from a man aged 18 to 30 who had recovered from COVID-19. The CDR3 region has the DNA TGTGCCAGCAGTCCTAGCGGGAGCTTTATGGACGGGGAGCTGTTTTTT. This sequence encodes CASSPSGSFMDGELFF.